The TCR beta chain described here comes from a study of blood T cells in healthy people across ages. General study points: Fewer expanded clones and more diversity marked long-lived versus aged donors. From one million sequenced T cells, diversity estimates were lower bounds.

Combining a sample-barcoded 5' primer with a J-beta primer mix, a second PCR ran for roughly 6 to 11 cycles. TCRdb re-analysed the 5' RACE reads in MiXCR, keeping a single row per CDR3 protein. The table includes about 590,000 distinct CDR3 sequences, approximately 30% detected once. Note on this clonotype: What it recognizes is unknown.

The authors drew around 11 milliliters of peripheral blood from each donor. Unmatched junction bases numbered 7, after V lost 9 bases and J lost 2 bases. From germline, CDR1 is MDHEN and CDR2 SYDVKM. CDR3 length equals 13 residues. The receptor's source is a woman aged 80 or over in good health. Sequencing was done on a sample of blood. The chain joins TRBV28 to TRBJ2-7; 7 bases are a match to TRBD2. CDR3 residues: CASLGGTTYEQYF. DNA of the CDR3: TGTGCCAGTTTGGGGGGGACCACCTACGAGCAGTACTTC.